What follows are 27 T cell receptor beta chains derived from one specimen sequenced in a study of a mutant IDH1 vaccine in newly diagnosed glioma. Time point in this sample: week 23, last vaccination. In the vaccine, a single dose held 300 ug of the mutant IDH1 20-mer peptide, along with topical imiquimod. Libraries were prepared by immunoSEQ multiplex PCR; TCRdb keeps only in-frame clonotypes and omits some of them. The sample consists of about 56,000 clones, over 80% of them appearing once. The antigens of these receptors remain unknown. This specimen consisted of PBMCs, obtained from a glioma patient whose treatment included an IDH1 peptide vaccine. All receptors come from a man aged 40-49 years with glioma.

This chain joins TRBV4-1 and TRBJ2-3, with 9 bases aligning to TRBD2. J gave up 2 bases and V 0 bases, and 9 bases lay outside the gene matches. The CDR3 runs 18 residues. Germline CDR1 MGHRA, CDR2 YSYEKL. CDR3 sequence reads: CASSQEGRLAGPTDTQYF. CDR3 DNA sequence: TGCGCCAGCAGCCAAGAAGGGCGCCTAGCGGGACCCACAGATACGCAGTATTTT.

CDR3 DNA: TGTGCCAGCAGCCTTCAGGCGTACGAGCAGTACTTC. Translation gives CASSLQAYEQYF. The chain is built from TRBV6-6 and TRBJ2-7, with D uncertain. V was pared by 6 bases and J by 4 bases, with 10 bases between. CDR3 length: 12 amino acids. The germline V gene encodes CDR1 MNHNY and CDR2 SVGAGI (reference sequence).

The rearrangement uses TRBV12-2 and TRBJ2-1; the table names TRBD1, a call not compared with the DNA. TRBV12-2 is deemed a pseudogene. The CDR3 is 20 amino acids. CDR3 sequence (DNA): TGTGCAAGTCGCTTAGCTTTAATCGACAGGGGCCCGAGCTCCTACAATGAGCAGTTCTTC. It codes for CASRLALIDRGPSSYNEQFF.

CDR3 bases: TGCGCCAGCAGCCGCCCGTCCCCCTTGGATACGCAGTATTTT. Translated, it gives CASSRPSPLDTQYF. The chain links TRBV4-1 to TRBJ2-3; unclear D gene. Deletions cut 4 bases from V and 6 bases from J, with 14 bases between. Germline V gene data show CDR1 as MGHRA and CDR2 as YSYEKL. CDR3 size: 14 residues.

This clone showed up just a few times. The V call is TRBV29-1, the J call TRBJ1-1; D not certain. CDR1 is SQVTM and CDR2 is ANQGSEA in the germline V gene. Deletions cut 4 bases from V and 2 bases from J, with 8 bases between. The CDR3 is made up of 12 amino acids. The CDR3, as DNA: TGCAGCGTTGGTGGCAGTAACACTGAAGCTTTCTTT. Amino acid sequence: CSVGGSNTEAFF.

CDR3 protein: CASSVSSGLGYEQYF. As DNA, the CDR3 is TGTGCCAGCAGCGTCAGCTCTGGGTTAGGCTACGAGCAGTACTTC. The V call is TRBV9, the J call TRBJ2-7; no clear D. V was pared by 2 bases and J by 3 bases, with 15 bases between. The CDR3 has 15 residues. Germline V gives CDR1 SGDLS, CDR2 YYNGEE.

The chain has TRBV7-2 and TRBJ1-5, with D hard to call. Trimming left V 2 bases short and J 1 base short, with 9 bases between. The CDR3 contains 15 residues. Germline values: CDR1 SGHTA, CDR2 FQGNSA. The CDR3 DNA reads TGTGCCAGCAGCTTAAGGGATGGCAGCAATCAGCCCCAGCATTTT. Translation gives CASSLRDGSNQPQHF. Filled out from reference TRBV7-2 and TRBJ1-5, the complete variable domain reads GAGVSQSPSNKVTEKGKDVELRCDPISGHTALYWYRQSLGQGLEFLIYFQGNSAPDKSGLPSDRFSAERTGGSVSTLTIQRTQQEDSAVYLCASSLRDGSNQPQHFGDGTRLSIL.

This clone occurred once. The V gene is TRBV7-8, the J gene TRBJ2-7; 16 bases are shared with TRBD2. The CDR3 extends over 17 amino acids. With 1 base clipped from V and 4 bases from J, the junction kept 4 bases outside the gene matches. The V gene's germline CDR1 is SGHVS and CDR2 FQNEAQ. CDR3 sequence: CASSLVGLAGGQYEQYF. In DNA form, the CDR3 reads TGTGCCAGCAGCTTAGTGGGACTAGCGGGAGGGCAATACGAGCAGTACTTC.

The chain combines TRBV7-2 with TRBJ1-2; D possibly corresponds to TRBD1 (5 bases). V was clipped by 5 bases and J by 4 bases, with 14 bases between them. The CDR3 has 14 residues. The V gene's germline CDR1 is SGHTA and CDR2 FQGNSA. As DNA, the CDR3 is TGTGCCAGCAGCCCAGCGGGGACGGGCTATGGCTACACCTTC. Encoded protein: CASSPAGTGYGYTF.

CDR3 in DNA: TGTGCCAGCAGTGACGGGACAGGGGGCTACGAGCAGTACTTC. Translated, it gives CASSDGTGGYEQYF. J is TRBJ2-7 and V is TRBV27; the match to TRBD1 covers 11 bases. The CDR3 is 14 residues long. Germline values: CDR1 MNHEY, CDR2 SMNVEV (reference sequence). V dropped 5 bases and J dropped 3; count of bases not matched to a gene: 3.

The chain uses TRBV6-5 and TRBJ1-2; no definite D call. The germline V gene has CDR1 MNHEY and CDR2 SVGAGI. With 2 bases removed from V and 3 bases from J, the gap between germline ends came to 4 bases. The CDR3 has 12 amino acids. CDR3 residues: CASSYGHYGYTF. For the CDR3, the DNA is TGTGCCAGCAGTTACGGGCACTATGGCTACACCTTC.

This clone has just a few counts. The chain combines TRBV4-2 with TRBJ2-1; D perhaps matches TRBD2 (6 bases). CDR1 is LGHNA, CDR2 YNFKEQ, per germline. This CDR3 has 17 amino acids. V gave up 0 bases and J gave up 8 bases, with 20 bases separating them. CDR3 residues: CASSQDRGGKDGDEQFF. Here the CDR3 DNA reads TGTGCCAGCAGCCAAGATCGGGGCGGGAAGGATGGAGATGAGCAGTTCTTC.

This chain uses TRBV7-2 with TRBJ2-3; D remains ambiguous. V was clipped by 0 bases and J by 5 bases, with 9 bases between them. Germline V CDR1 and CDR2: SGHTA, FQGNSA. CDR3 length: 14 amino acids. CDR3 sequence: CASSLAWSKDTQYF. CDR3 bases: TGTGCCAGCAGCTTAGCCTGGTCGAAAGATACGCAGTATTTT.

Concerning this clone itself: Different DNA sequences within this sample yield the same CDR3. The CDR3 is CASSYSGYGYTF. In DNA form, the CDR3 reads TGTGCCAGCAGTTACTCGGGGTATGGCTACACCTTC. J is TRBJ1-2 and V is TRBV6-5; no clear D gene. This CDR3 is built from 12 residues. The V end lost 0 bases, the J end lost 5 bases, and 4 bases lay between the germline ends. Germline CDR1 and CDR2: MNHEY and SVGAGI.

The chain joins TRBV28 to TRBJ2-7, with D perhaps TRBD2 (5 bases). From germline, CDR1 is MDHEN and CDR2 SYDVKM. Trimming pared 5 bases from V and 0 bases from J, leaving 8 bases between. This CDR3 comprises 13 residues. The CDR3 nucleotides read TGTGCCAGCAGTGGCCGGGACTCCTACGAGCAGTACTTC. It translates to CASSGRDSYEQYF.

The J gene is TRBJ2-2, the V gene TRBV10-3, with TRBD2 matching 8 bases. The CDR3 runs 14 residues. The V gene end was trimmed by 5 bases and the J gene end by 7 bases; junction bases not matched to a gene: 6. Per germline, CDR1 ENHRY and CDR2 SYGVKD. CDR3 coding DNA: TGTGCCATCAGTAGCGGGGGTTCTATCGGGGAGCTGTTTTTT. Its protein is CAISSGGSIGELFF.

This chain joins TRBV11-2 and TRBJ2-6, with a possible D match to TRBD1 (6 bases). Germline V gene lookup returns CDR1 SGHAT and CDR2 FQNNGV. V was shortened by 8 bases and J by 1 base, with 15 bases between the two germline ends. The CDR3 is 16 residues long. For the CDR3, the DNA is TGTGCCAGCGGACAGATTGGGAGATCTGGGGCCAACGTCCTGACTTTC. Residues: CASGQIGRSGANVLTF.

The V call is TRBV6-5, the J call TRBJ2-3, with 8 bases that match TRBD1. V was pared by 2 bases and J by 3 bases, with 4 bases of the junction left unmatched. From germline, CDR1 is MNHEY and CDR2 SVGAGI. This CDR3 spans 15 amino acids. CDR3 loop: CASSYETGATDTQYF. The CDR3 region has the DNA TGTGCCAGCAGTTACGAGACAGGGGCAACAGATACGCAGTATTTT.

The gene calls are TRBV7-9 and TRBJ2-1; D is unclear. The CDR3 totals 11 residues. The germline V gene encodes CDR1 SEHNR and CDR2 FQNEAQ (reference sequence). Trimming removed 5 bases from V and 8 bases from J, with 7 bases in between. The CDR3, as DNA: TGTGCCAGCAGCCCCTGGGATGAGCAGTTCTTC. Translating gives CASSPWDEQFF.

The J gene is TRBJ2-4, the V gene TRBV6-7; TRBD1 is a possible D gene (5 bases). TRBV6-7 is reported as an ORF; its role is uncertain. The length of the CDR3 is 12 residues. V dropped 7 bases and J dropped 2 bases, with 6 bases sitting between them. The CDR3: CASKGPKNIQYF. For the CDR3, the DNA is TGTGCCAGCAAGGGGCCCAAAAACATTCAGTACTTC.

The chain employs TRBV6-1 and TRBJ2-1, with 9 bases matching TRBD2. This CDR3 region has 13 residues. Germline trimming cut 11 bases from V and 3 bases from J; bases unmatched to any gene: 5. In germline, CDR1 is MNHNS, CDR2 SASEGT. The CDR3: CAFGLAIYNEQFF. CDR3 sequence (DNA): TGTGCCTTTGGACTAGCGATCTACAATGAGCAGTTCTTC.

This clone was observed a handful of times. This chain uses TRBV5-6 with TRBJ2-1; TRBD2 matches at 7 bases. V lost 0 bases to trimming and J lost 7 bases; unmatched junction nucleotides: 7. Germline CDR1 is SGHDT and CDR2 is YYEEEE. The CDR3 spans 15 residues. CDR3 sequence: CASSLDVAGRNEQFF. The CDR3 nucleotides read TGTGCCAGCAGCTTGGACGTAGCGGGTAGAAATGAGCAGTTCTTC. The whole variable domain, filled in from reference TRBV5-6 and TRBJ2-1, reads DAGVTQSPTHLIKTRGQQVTLRCSPKSGHDTVSWYQQALGQGPQFIFQYYEEEERQRGNFPDRFSGHQFPNYSSELNVNALLLGDSALYLCASSLDVAGRNEQFFGPGTRLTVL.

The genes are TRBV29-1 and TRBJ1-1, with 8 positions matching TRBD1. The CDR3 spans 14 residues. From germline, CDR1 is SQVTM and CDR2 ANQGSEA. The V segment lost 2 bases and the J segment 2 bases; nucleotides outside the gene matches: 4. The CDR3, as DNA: TGCAGCGTTGAATCGGACAGGGATAACACTGAAGCTTTCTTT. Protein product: CSVESDRDNTEAFF.

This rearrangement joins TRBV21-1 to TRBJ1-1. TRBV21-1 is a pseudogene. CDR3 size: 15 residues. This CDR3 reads CASSNMRKENTEAFF. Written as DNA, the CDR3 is TGTGCCAGCAGCAATATGAGGAAGGAGAACACTGAAGCTTTCTTT.

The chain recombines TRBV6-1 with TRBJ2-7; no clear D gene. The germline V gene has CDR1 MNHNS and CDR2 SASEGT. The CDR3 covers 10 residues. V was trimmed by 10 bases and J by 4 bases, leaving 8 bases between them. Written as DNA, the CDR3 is TGTGCCACCACGCATTACGAGCAGTACTTC. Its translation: CATTHYEQYF.

The chain's CDR3 is CASSPWDRNQPQHF. The CDR3 coding sequence is TGTGCCAGCAGCCCATGGGACAGAAATCAGCCCCAGCATTTT. The chain joins TRBV7-8 to TRBJ1-5; 7 bases fit TRBD1. CDR1 is SGHVS, CDR2 FQNEAQ, per germline. V was pared by 5 bases and J by 4 bases, with 5 bases of the junction left unmatched. The CDR3 has 14 amino acids.

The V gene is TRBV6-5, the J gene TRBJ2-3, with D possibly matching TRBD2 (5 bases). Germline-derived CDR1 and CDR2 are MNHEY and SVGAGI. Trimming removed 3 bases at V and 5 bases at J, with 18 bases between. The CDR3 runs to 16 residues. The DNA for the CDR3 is TGTGCCAGCAGTTATCTTAGGCCGTCTGGGAGAGATACGCAGTATTTT. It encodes CASSYLRPSGRDTQYF.